The next 10 T cell receptor beta chains were all read from a single sample in a study of T-cell reconstitution after alpha-beta-depleted transplantation in children. For TCRbeta, the library was prepared with unique molecular identifiers. TCRdb recomputed calls from the PCR reads with MiXCR, one row per CDR3 protein. The data show 490,000 or so distinct CDR3 sequences, around an eighth seen once. The sequences come from PBMCs from the stem cell graft donor, collected from the stem cell graft. The receptors here all came from a human donor who donated a stem cell graft to a child with combined immunodeficiency.

This clonotype was counted between two and nine times. The chain couples TRBV29-1 to TRBJ2-7, with 11 positions matching TRBD2. This CDR3 region has 12 residues. V dropped 7 bases and J dropped 3; count of bases not matched to a gene: 2. Germline CDR1 and CDR2: SQVTM and ANQGSEA. CDR3 amino acids: CSAGTSGYEQYF. The CDR3 DNA reads as TGCAGCGCCGGGACTAGCGGCTACGAGCAGTACTTC.

This clonotype was counted only a few times. The genes are TRBV9 and TRBJ1-2; 10 nucleotides agree with TRBD1. The V segment lost 3 bases and the J segment 6 bases; nucleotides outside the gene matches: 8. The length of the CDR3 is 15 residues. Per the germline V gene, CDR1 is SGDLS and CDR2 is YYNGEE. CDR3 DNA sequence: TGTGCCAGCAGCGCAAGCGGGACAGGGGCCAATGGCTACACCTTC. Its translation is CASSASGTGANGYTF.

The V gene is TRBV6-2 or TRBV6-3, the J gene TRBJ1-6; TRBD1 is a possible D gene (6 bases). V was trimmed by 6 bases and J by 4 bases, leaving 10 bases between them. This CDR3 region has 14 residues. Germline CDR1 is MNHEY and CDR2 is SVGEGT. The DNA of the CDR3 is TGTGCCAGCAGCCGGGGACAATATAATTCACCCCTCCACTTT. Its protein is CASSRGQYNSPLHF.

In its sample, this clonotype was seen a few times. V and J are TRBV11-2 and TRBJ2-5; 9 nucleotides agree with TRBD2. The CDR3 is made up of 16 amino acids. V trimming: 0 bases; J trimming: 1 base; junction bases outside the gene matches: 3. Germline V gene data show CDR1 as SGHAT and CDR2 as FQNNGV. CDR3 DNA sequence: TGTGCCAGCAGCTTAGAGGCTAGCGGGGCCCAAGAGACCCAGTACTTC. Translated, it gives CASSLEASGAQETQYF.

This clonotype was seen repeatedly, ten times or more. The rearrangement links TRBV7-8 to TRBJ2-1; D is ambiguous. From germline, CDR1 is SGHVS and CDR2 FQNEAQ. This CDR3 comprises 11 residues. Trimming stripped 3 bases from V and 10 bases from J, with 7 bases between. The CDR3 here is CASSFSREQFF. As DNA, the CDR3 is TGTGCCAGCAGCTTTTCTAGGGAGCAGTTCTTC.

This clonotype occurred a few times. Sequence at one end of the junction differs from germline and may be a read error. The chain carries TRBV14 and TRBJ1-1; D ambiguous. CDR1 is SGHDN, CDR2 FVKESK, per germline. The CDR3 spans 17 residues. As DNA, the CDR3 is TGTGCCAGCAACCAAGATCGGAAGGTTCGTGTGTACACTGAAGCTTTCTTT. Translation gives CASNQDRKVRVYTEAFF. The full variable domain, in which reference TRBV14 and TRBJ1-1 provide the parts outside the CDR3, is EAGVTQFPSHSVIEKGQTVTLRCDPISGHDNLYWYRRVMGKEIKFLLHFVKESKQDESGMPNNRFLAERTGGTYSTLKVQPAELEDSGVYFCASNQDRKVRVYTEAFFGQGTRLTVV.

The chain is built from TRBV3-1 and TRBJ2-1, with 7 bases aligning to TRBD2. The trim removed 2 bases at V and 5 bases at J, leaving 12 bases unmatched. The CDR3 is 17 amino acids. Germline assignment: CDR1 LGHDT and CDR2 YNNKEL (reference sequence). The CDR3 sequence is CASSQSPSGGEDNEQFF. The CDR3 DNA reads TGTGCCAGCAGCCAAAGCCCCTCTGGGGGGGAAGACAATGAGCAGTTCTTC.

The genes are TRBV28 and TRBJ2-1, with no clear D. Germline CDR1 MDHEN, CDR2 SYDVKM. V was clipped by 2 bases and J by 7 bases, with 12 bases between them. The CDR3 extends over 14 amino acids. The CDR3 sequence is CASSLASVGNEQFF. Written as DNA, the CDR3 is TGTGCCAGCAGTTTAGCATCGGTCGGGAATGAGCAGTTCTTC.

This chain uses TRBV29-1 with TRBJ2-7, with D tentatively TRBD1 (6 bases). Trimming stripped 1 base from V and 6 bases from J, with 13 bases between. The CDR3 has 13 amino acids. Germline lookup yields CDR1 SQVTM and CDR2 ANQGSEA. CDR3 nucleotide sequence: TGCAGCGTTGAAGGCCAGGGGATTCGCGAGCAGTACTTC. It translates to CSVEGQGIREQYF.

The rearrangement joins TRBV12-3 or TRBV12-4 to TRBJ1-5; 8 nucleotides match TRBD1. With V trimmed by 5 bases and J by 0 bases, 6 bases remained unmatched. The CDR3 runs to 16 residues. In DNA, the CDR3 is TGTGCCAGCAGTCCAGGGGGCCTTAATAGCAATCAGCCCCAGCATTTT. The encoded protein is CASSPGGLNSNQPQHF.